Listed here are 30 T cell receptor beta chains from one sample, sequenced in a study of blood T cell repertoires in COVID-19. The table came from immunoSEQ multiplex PCR; TCRdb's copy has only in-frame clones and leaves some out. The data contain around 120,000 clones, about 89% of them seen just once; the ten biggest clones take up 25% to 30%. Sequenced: peripheral blood. All receptors come from a woman in her 70s with acute or convalescent COVID-19.

This clone was seen only once. The chain is built from TRBV15 and TRBJ1-6, with D maybe TRBD1 (6 bases). CDR3 length: 14 residues. Looked up from germline, CDR1 is LNHNV and CDR2 is YYDKDF (reference sequence). The V end lost 8 bases, the J end lost 6 bases, and 14 bases lay between the germline ends. The CDR3 is CATSRQALNSPLHF. For the CDR3, the DNA is TGTGCCACCTCAAGACAGGCCCTTAATTCACCCCTCCACTTT.

The CDR3 loop reads CASSARGTSGGAETQYF. The CDR3 bases are TGTGCCAGCAGCGCCCGGGGGACTAGCGGGGGGGCAGAGACCCAGTACTTC. This chain connects TRBV9 to TRBJ2-5; 16 positions match TRBD2. The germline CDR1 and CDR2 sequences are SGDLS and YYNGEE. V shed 3 bases, J shed 4 bases, and the junction held 6 bases outside the gene matches. This CDR3 comprises 17 residues.

The gene calls are TRBV14 and TRBJ1-1; D ambiguous. The CDR3 is 13 amino acids. The germline V gene has CDR1 SGHDN and CDR2 FVKESK. The germline V and J ends were trimmed by 3 bases and 0 bases, with 5 bases remaining between them. The CDR3 nucleotides are TGTGCCAGCAGCCAGGCACTGAACACTGAAGCTTTCTTT. This sequence encodes CASSQALNTEAFF.

This chain uses TRBV5-1 with TRBJ1-2; D may be TRBD1 (5 bases). Per germline, CDR1 SGHRS and CDR2 YFSETQ. The CDR3 contains 13 residues. V gave up 4 bases and J gave up 8 bases, with 15 bases separating them. Here the CDR3 reads CASSLPTAAGYTF. Written as DNA, the CDR3 is TGCGCCAGCAGCCTACCGACAGCCGCAGGCTACACCTTC.

This clone was seen more than once but under ten times. The genes are TRBV5-1 and TRBJ2-2; D possibly corresponds to TRBD1 (5 bases). The CDR3 runs to 15 residues. Trimming removed 5 bases at V and 0 bases at J, with 11 bases between. CDR1 is SGHRS and CDR2 is YFSETQ in the germline V gene. CDR3 in amino acids: CASRVDTTNTGELFF. The CDR3 DNA reads TGCGCCAGCAGGGTGGACACAACGAACACCGGGGAGCTGTTTTTT.

The V gene is TRBV30, the J gene TRBJ2-6; D perhaps matches TRBD2 (5 bases). The CDR3 contains 14 residues. The germline V gene has CDR1 GTSNPN and CDR2 SVGIG (reference sequence). Trimming removed 5 bases at V and 4 bases at J, with 12 bases between. CDR3 sequence reads: CAWSADSGANVLTF. The CDR3 DNA follows: TGTGCCTGGTCAGCGGATTCCGGGGCCAACGTCCTGACTTTC.

This chain connects TRBV6-5 to TRBJ1-1; a weak D match, TRBD1 (6 bases). Per germline, CDR1 MNHEY and CDR2 SVGAGI. V was pared by 10 bases and J by 1 base, with 16 bases between. CDR3 length: 14 residues. The CDR3 bases are TGTGCCATCCCCTTATCAGGGGCGAACACTGAAGCTTTCTTT. The encoded protein is CAIPLSGANTEAFF.

This chain joins TRBV7-9 and TRBJ2-4; 9 nucleotides align to TRBD2. Germline-derived CDR1 and CDR2 are SEHNR and FQNEAQ (reference sequence). J gave up 7 bases and V 5 bases, and 6 bases lay outside the gene matches. This CDR3 is built from 14 residues. The chain's CDR3 is CASSPGTSRNIQYF. The CDR3 bases are TGTGCCAGCAGCCCCGGGACTAGCCGGAACATTCAGTACTTC. Full variable domain (outside the CDR3, taken from reference TRBV7-9 and TRBJ2-4): DTGVSQNPRHKITKRGQNVTFRCDPISEHNRLYWYRQTLGQGPEFLTYFQNEAQLEKSRLLSDRFSAERPKGSFSTLEIQRTEQGDSAMYLCASSPGTSRNIQYFGAGTRLSVL.

The chain employs TRBV19 and TRBJ1-1, with D possibly TRBD1 on 6 matching bases. CDR1 is LNHDA, CDR2 SQIVND, per germline (reference sequence). Trimming left V 7 bases short and J 0 bases short, with 15 bases between. This CDR3 spans 15 amino acids. The CDR3 reads CASKSGVLMNTEAFF. The CDR3 DNA is TGTGCCAGTAAGTCAGGGGTCCTCATGAACACTGAAGCTTTCTTT.

The chain couples TRBV19 to TRBJ1-1; possibly TRBD1 for D (5 bases). Between the trimmed V and J ends, which lost 6 bases and 0 bases, there was a span of 14 bases. The germline V gene has CDR1 LNHDA and CDR2 SQIVND (reference sequence). The CDR3 is 15 amino acids. CDR3: CASSPPYRLNTEAFF. As DNA, the CDR3 is TGTGCCAGTAGCCCCCCTTACAGGTTGAACACTGAAGCTTTCTTT. Full variable domain (outside the CDR3, taken from reference TRBV19 and TRBJ1-1): DGGITQSPKYLFRKEGQNVTLSCEQNLNHDAMYWYRQDPGQGLRLIYYSQIVNDFQKGDIAEGYSVSREKKESFPLTVTSAQKNPTAFYLCASSPPYRLNTEAFFGQGTRLTVV.

This chain joins TRBV6-4 and TRBJ1-5, with D maybe TRBD1 (5 bases). The CDR3 extends over 15 amino acids. Trimming removed 4 bases from V and 0 bases from J, with 10 bases in between. The germline V gene has CDR1 MRHNA and CDR2 SNTAGT. The CDR3 is CASSVQADSNQPQHF. The CDR3 DNA sequence: TGTGCCAGCAGTGTACAGGCTGATAGCAATCAGCCCCAGCATTTT.

V gene TRBV19 combines with J gene TRBJ1-2, with no clear D. CDR3 length: 16 residues. The ends were cut back, 5 bases at V and 1 base at J, with 17 bases in the middle. Germline V lookup: CDR1 LNHDA, CDR2 SQIVND (reference sequence). In nucleotides, the CDR3 is TGTGCCAGTAGTTACCGTGGTTGGCAGGTTAACTATGGCTACACCTTC. It encodes CASSYRGWQVNYGYTF.

The chain is built from TRBV14 and TRBJ1-2; D unresolved. Trimming stripped 7 bases from V and 4 bases from J, with 10 bases between. Germline CDR1 and CDR2: SGHDN and FVKESK. The CDR3 loop spans 12 amino acids. The CDR3 loop reads CASKGDGYGYTF. The CDR3 DNA follows: TGTGCCAGCAAAGGAGACGGCTATGGCTACACCTTC.

The chain combines TRBV2 with TRBJ1-6; 9 bases fit TRBD1. The length of the CDR3 is 15 residues. J gave up 9 bases and V 5 bases, and 8 bases lay outside the gene matches. From germline, CDR1 is SNHLY and CDR2 FYNNEI. CDR3 residues: CASSYRTGVGSPLHF. In DNA, the CDR3 is TGTGCCAGCAGTTACCGGACAGGGGTCGGTTCACCCCTCCACTTT.

This clone was seen a handful of times. The gene calls are TRBV7-3 and TRBJ1-1, with TRBD1 identical over 12 bases. CDR1 and CDR2 (germline): SGHTA, FQGTGA. V lost 3 bases, J lost 0 bases, and 8 bases stayed unmatched. This CDR3 has 18 residues. CDR3 coding DNA: TGTGCCAGCAGCTTGGGCGGGACAGGGGGCCCACTGAACACTGAAGCTTTCTTT. It yields the protein CASSLGGTGGPLNTEAFF.

The chain employs TRBV5-1 and TRBJ1-6, with 7 bases matching TRBD1. Germline V gene lookup returns CDR1 SGHRS and CDR2 YFSETQ. Trimming took 3 bases from V and 7 from J; bases not matched to a gene: 10. This CDR3 contains 16 residues. The CDR3, as DNA: TGCGCCAGCAGCTCCGAAACAGGGGTGCCAAATTCACCCCTCCACTTT. Protein sequence: CASSSETGVPNSPLHF.

The chain carries TRBV25-1 and TRBJ1-5; TRBD1 might be the D (5 bases). The CDR3 contains 11 residues. Between the trimmed V and J ends, which lost 7 bases and 9 bases, there was a span of 10 bases. Germline CDR1 reads MGHDK; CDR2 reads SYGVNS. In DNA form, the CDR3 reads TGTGCCAGCACCGCCGGGGGGCCCCAGCATTTT. Translated, it gives CASTAGGPQHF.

V usage is TRBV5-1 and J usage is TRBJ1-3, with D uncertain. Trimming took off 2 bases at V and 8 bases at J, with 20 bases between the two ends. The CDR3 covers 16 residues. Germline V gives CDR1 SGHRS, CDR2 YFSETQ. Here the CDR3 DNA reads TGCGCCAGCAGCTTACAGACAAATCCCGGTGTGGACACCATATATTTT. Protein sequence: CASSLQTNPGVDTIYF.

The chain recombines TRBV19 with TRBJ1-5; no clear D. The V end lost 5 bases, the J end lost 4 bases, and 15 bases lay between the germline ends. This CDR3 comprises 15 residues. Germline assignment: CDR1 LNHDA and CDR2 SQIVND (reference sequence). The CDR3 DNA reads as TGTGCCAGTAGTTCCCGGGGTTCGGGGAATCAGCCCCAGCATTTT. It translates to CASSSRGSGNQPQHF.

The J gene is TRBJ2-3, the V gene TRBV7-3; the match to TRBD2 covers 11 bases. With 6 bases clipped from V and 6 bases from J, the junction kept 11 bases outside the gene matches. Germline V CDR1 and CDR2: SGHTA, FQGTGA. CDR3 length: 16 residues. CDR3 sequence reads: CASSQRLAGLADTQYF. The CDR3 nucleotides read TGTGCCAGCAGTCAGCGACTAGCGGGGCTCGCTGATACGCAGTATTTT.

V and J are TRBV6-1 and TRBJ1-1; 9 positions agree with TRBD1. Unmatched junction bases numbered 4, after V lost 6 bases and J lost 2 bases. Germline V gene lookup returns CDR1 MNHNS and CDR2 SASEGT. The CDR3 extends over 14 amino acids. CDR3 residues: CASRGQGTNTEAFF. DNA of the CDR3: TGTGCCAGCAGAGGACAGGGGACAAACACTGAAGCTTTCTTT.

CDR3 in DNA: TGTGCCAGCAGCCTCGGGACTAGAGGGGCGCAGTATTTT. Its protein product is CASSLGTRGAQYF. V usage is TRBV5-5 and J usage is TRBJ2-3, with 8 bases fitting TRBD2. This CDR3 comprises 13 residues. Germline CDR1 SGHKS, CDR2 YYEKEE (reference sequence). The J segment lost 10 bases and the V segment lost 4 bases, leaving 8 bases of the junction unmatched.

This clone was seen a single time. The CDR3: CASSFPRQNYGYTF. The DNA for the CDR3 is TGTGCCAGCAGTTTTCCCCGCCAGAACTATGGCTACACCTTC. The chain joins TRBV28 to TRBJ1-2; D unclear. CDR1 is MDHEN and CDR2 is SYDVKM in the germline V gene. The germline V and J ends were trimmed by 3 bases and 2 bases, with 10 bases remaining between them. The CDR3 length is 14 residues.

CDR3 in DNA: TGTGCCAGCAGCGGTGGGGTCAGGGACACCGGGGAGCTGTTTTTT. It codes for CASSGGVRDTGELFF. The chain recombines TRBV9 with TRBJ2-2; perhaps TRBD1 as D (5 bases). The CDR3 extends over 15 amino acids. Germline values: CDR1 SGDLS, CDR2 YYNGEE. The V end was cut by 3 bases, the J end by 3 bases, with 12 bases between.

This clone was seen just once. The chain is built from TRBV28 and TRBJ1-1; TRBD1 agrees at 8 bases. CDR1 and CDR2 (germline): MDHEN, SYDVKM. The V and J ends lost 6 bases and 11 bases, in that order; junction bases with no gene match: 14. The CDR3 is made up of 14 amino acids. The CDR3 is CASRPTQGEKSAFF. In nucleotides, the CDR3 is TGTGCCAGCAGGCCGACACAGGGGGAAAAGTCGGCTTTCTTT.

The genes are TRBV28 and TRBJ2-3, with a tentative D call TRBD2 (5 bases). Germline V CDR1 and CDR2: MDHEN, SYDVKM. V was shortened by 7 bases and J by 0 bases, with 11 bases between the two germline ends. The CDR3 runs 14 residues. Here the CDR3 DNA reads TGTGCCAGCATTCGGGGTACTAGCACAGATACGCAGTATTTT. Its protein product is CASIRGTSTDTQYF.

This clone has a single count. J is TRBJ2-2 and V is TRBV29-1, with D possibly matching TRBD2 (6 bases). V shed 0 bases and J shed 1 base, with 6 bases lying between them. The CDR3 has 14 residues. CDR1 SQVTM and CDR2 ANQGSEA come from the germline V gene. DNA of the CDR3: TGCAGCGTTGAAGAAGCGGGGAACACCGGGGAGCTGTTTTTT. Encoded protein: CSVEEAGNTGELFF.

The chain is built from TRBV5-1 and TRBJ1-1, with TRBD1 matching 12 bases. Germline V gives CDR1 SGHRS, CDR2 YFSETQ. This CDR3 comprises 15 residues. Germline trimming cut 2 bases from V and 9 bases from J; bases unmatched to any gene: 8. The CDR3 region has the DNA TGCGCCAGCAGCTTCGGGACAGGGGGCAATGAGAAAGCTTTCTTT. Translating it yields CASSFGTGGNEKAFF.

The sample holds one count of this clone. The rearrangement links TRBV7-6 to TRBJ2-5, with 11 nucleotides matching TRBD1. Germline CDR1 SGHVS, CDR2 FNYEAQ. CDR3 length equals 16 residues. With 4 bases clipped from V and 4 bases from J, the junction kept 8 bases outside the gene matches. The CDR3 reads CASSSQGQGDAETQYF. The DNA for the CDR3 is TGTGCCAGCAGCTCCCAGGGACAGGGGGATGCAGAGACCCAGTACTTC.

This clone was counted a single time. V usage is TRBV7-9 and J usage is TRBJ2-5; the match to TRBD2 covers 10 bases. The junction had 3 bases not matched to a gene; V was cut back by 2 bases and J by 3 bases. The CDR3 spans 15 residues. CDR1 and CDR2 from the germline V gene are SEHNR and FQNEAQ (reference sequence). The DNA for the CDR3 is TGTGCCAGCAGCTTACCAGCGGGGGGGAAAGAGACCCAGTACTTC. As protein: CASSLPAGGKETQYF.